These 21 T cell receptor beta chains were sequenced from one sample in a study of early T cells in non-severe SARS-CoV-2 infection. One entry per CDR3 protein, called by TCRdb with MiXCR from the 5' RACE reads. The sample lists around 27,000 distinct CDR3 sequences; about 5.3% were seen once. The sample consisted of whole blood. These receptors originate from an adult who was a healthcare worker with PCR-confirmed SARS-CoV-2 infection or an uninfected control (not recorded which).

Ten or more counts support this clonotype. The chain joins TRBV12-3 or TRBV12-4 to TRBJ2-3, with a tentative D call TRBD2 (5 bases). V lost 5 bases, J lost 4 bases, and 19 bases lay in between. The CDR3 has 16 amino acids. DNA of the CDR3: TGTGCCAGCAGTCCGTCCCCGAGACTAACTCCAGATACGCAGTATTTT. Protein: CASSPSPRLTPDTQYF.

Ten or more counts support this clonotype. This rearrangement joins TRBV28 to TRBJ2-1; possible D gene TRBD2, 6 bases. CDR3 length equals 15 residues. V dropped 7 bases and J dropped 0 bases, with 13 bases sitting between them. From germline, CDR1 is MDHEN and CDR2 SYDVKM. Here the CDR3 DNA reads TGTGCCAGCACCGTCGGGGGAAGCTCCTACAATGAGCAGTTCTTC. Encoded protein: CASTVGGSSYNEQFF.

This clonotype has only a few counts. The chain links TRBV18 to TRBJ2-5; D gene uncertain. In germline, CDR1 is KGHSH, CDR2 LQKENI. The CDR3 consists of 13 residues. The V end lost 2 bases, the J end lost 2 bases, and 6 bases lay between the germline ends. CDR3 DNA sequence: TGTGCCAGCTCACCAAGTCAACAAGAGACCCAGTACTTC. It codes for CASSPSQQETQYF.

This clonotype was counted many times. This chain joins TRBV3-1 and TRBJ2-7; 10 nucleotides match TRBD1. The ends lost 4 bases at V and 12 bases at J; junction bases unmatched: 9. Per the germline V gene, CDR1 is LGHDT and CDR2 is YNNKEL (reference sequence). The CDR3 has 13 amino acids. CDR3 coding DNA: TGTGCCAGCAGCCGAGGGACAGGGGAGGATAGGTACTTC. It encodes CASSRGTGEDRYF.

This clonotype was detected many times. The chain carries TRBV5-1 and TRBJ2-5; no clear D gene. V dropped 3 bases and J dropped 3 bases, with 6 bases sitting between them. From germline, CDR1 is SGHRS and CDR2 YFSETQ. The CDR3 is made up of 12 amino acids. CDR3 in DNA: TGCGCCAGCAGCTGGGCGGAAGAGACCCAGTACTTC. This gives the protein CASSWAEETQYF.

This clonotype was seen repeatedly, ten times or more. The chain is built from TRBV7-9 and TRBJ1-2; 10 bases are shared with TRBD1. Germline loops: CDR1 SEHNR, CDR2 FQNEAQ (reference sequence). The V and J ends lost 3 bases and 5 bases, in that order; junction bases with no gene match: 6. The CDR3 is 15 residues long. DNA for the CDR3: TGTGCCAGCAGCTTTCGAAGGGGACAGGGGTATGGCTACACCTTC. This encodes CASSFRRGQGYGYTF.

This sequence joins TRBV27 and TRBJ1-1; no reliable D call. The V gene's germline CDR1 is MNHEY and CDR2 SMNVEV (reference sequence). The V gene lost 4 bases and the J gene lost 7 bases, with 13 bases spanning the gap. This CDR3 is built from 13 residues. The DNA of the CDR3 is TGTGCCAGCAGTTCATATCGAGTCGGTGAAGCTTTCTTT. Amino acid sequence: CASSSYRVGEAFF.

The V gene is TRBV10-3, the J gene TRBJ2-7; 7 bases agree with TRBD2. The trim removed 3 bases at V and 3 bases at J, leaving 5 bases unmatched. There are 14 residues in the CDR3. CDR1 and CDR2 (germline): ENHRY, SYGVKD. The CDR3 loop reads CAISDGTTFYEQYF. Here the CDR3 DNA reads TGTGCCATCAGTGACGGGACTACCTTCTACGAGCAGTACTTC.

This clonotype has a count of ten or more. The chain links TRBV13 to TRBJ2-7, with 9 bases fitting TRBD1. The CDR3 sequence is 17 residues long. V was pared by 5 bases and J by 5 bases, with 16 bases of the junction left unmatched. CDR1 and CDR2 from the germline V gene are PRHDT and FYEKMQ (reference sequence). Here the CDR3 DNA reads TGTGCCAGCAGCCTCAGGGTTAACCCGGGACAGGGCCACGAGCAGTACTTC. Translated: CASSLRVNPGQGHEQYF.

This clonotype has just a few counts. This chain links TRBV6-2 or TRBV6-3 with TRBJ2-3, with D perhaps matching TRBD2 (5 bases). CDR1 is MNHEY and CDR2 is SVGEGT in the germline V gene. CDR3 length equals 11 residues. CDR3 residues: CYPGGTDTQYF. CDR3 DNA: TGTTACCCCGGGGGCACAGATACGCAGTATTTT.

This clonotype has ten or more counts. V usage is TRBV6-1 and J usage is TRBJ2-7, with D perhaps TRBD1 (5 bases). The ends were cut back, 7 bases at V and 2 bases at J, with 9 bases in the middle. The CDR3 length is 12 residues. The germline V gene has CDR1 MNHNS and CDR2 SASEGT. The CDR3 reads CASNQGTYEQYF. CDR3 bases: TGTGCCAGCAATCAGGGTACCTACGAGCAGTACTTC.

This clonotype was detected many times. The genes are TRBV5-1 and TRBJ2-1; 13 bases are a match to TRBD2. Germline CDR1 is SGHRS and CDR2 is YFSETQ. This CDR3 region has 17 residues. Losses at the gene ends were 4 bases for V and 8 bases for J; bases not matched to a gene: 12. CDR3 residues: CASSPGLAGVNGDEQFF. The DNA for the CDR3 is TGCGCCAGCAGCCCCGGACTAGCGGGAGTGAATGGGGATGAGCAGTTCTTC.

This clonotype has a count of ten or more. The chain combines TRBV7-3 with TRBJ2-1, with TRBD1 matching over 7 bases. CDR3 size: 19 residues. The ends lost 5 bases at V and 9 bases at J; junction bases unmatched: 25. Looked up from germline, CDR1 is SGHTA and CDR2 is FQGTGA. The CDR3: CASSPDRDMSPGTGGEQFF. In DNA form, the CDR3 reads TGTGCCAGCAGCCCTGACAGGGACATGTCCCCTGGTACAGGCGGTGAGCAGTTCTTC.

This clonotype was detected ten times or more. The chain couples TRBV6-5 to TRBJ1-2; TRBD1 might be the D (6 bases). Per germline, CDR1 MNHEY and CDR2 SVGAGI. The CDR3 runs to 13 residues. Trimming pared 4 bases from V and 6 bases from J, leaving 12 bases between. The CDR3 DNA reads as TGTGCCAGCAGTTCCACCTACAGGGATGGCTACACCTTC. Amino acids: CASSSTYRDGYTF.

This clonotype appeared many times. This chain connects TRBV19 to TRBJ2-3; 8 positions agree with TRBD1. The CDR3 is 14 amino acids. With 4 bases clipped from V and 6 bases from J, the junction kept 6 bases outside the gene matches. CDR1 is LNHDA, CDR2 SQIVND, per germline (reference sequence). This chain's CDR3 is CASSTGQGTDTQYF. CDR3 coding DNA: TGTGCCAGTAGTACTGGACAGGGTACGGATACGCAGTATTTT.

This clonotype was counted ten times or more. The gene calls are TRBV20-1 and TRBJ2-3, with no clear D. The germline CDR1 and CDR2 sequences are DFQATT and SNEGSKA (reference sequence). Deletions cut 6 bases from V and 3 bases from J, with 13 bases between. The CDR3 sequence is 13 residues long. The CDR3 DNA follows: TGCAGTGCGGTCTATCAGCTTACAGATACGCAGTATTTT. Translated: CSAVYQLTDTQYF.

This clonotype was observed a few times. The CDR3 does not close with the conserved phenylalanine or tryptophan, likely indicating a read error. The DNA is omitted, as the CDR3 cannot be located on it reliably, and the CDR3 follows TCRdb's listing. This chain connects TRBV19 to TRBJ2-4; TRBD1 reflects the table's D call only, with no check against the DNA. Germline-derived CDR1 and CDR2 are LNHDA and SQIVND (reference sequence). The CDR3 totals 9 residues, both ends included. The CDR3 sequence is CASSCTGDE.

This clonotype has just a few counts. The rearrangement links TRBV24-1 to TRBJ2-3; 9 bases align to TRBD1. The V and J ends lost 7 bases and 1 base, in that order; junction bases with no gene match: 5. Germline V gene data show CDR1 as KGHDR and CDR2 as SFDVKD. This CDR3 spans 15 amino acids. As DNA, the CDR3 is TGTGCCACCAGAGGGACAGGGAGGGGCACAGATACGCAGTATTTT. It yields the protein CATRGTGRGTDTQYF.

CDR3 loop: CASSQTWGHYEQYF. The DNA for the CDR3 is TGTGCCAGCAGCCAAACCTGGGGGCACTACGAGCAGTACTTC. The gene calls are TRBV6-1 and TRBJ2-7; D possibly corresponds to TRBD1 (6 bases). The V gene's germline CDR1 is MNHNS and CDR2 SASEGT. V lost 6 bases and J 3 bases, leaving 15 bases between the germline ends. The CDR3 totals 14 residues.

This clonotype was observed many times. The rearrangement links TRBV5-4 to TRBJ1-2; 8 nucleotides line up with TRBD1. V gave up 4 bases and J gave up 2 bases; unmatched junction bases: 7. Germline V lookup: CDR1 SGHNT, CDR2 YYREEE (reference sequence). The CDR3 is 15 residues long. The CDR3 DNA reads as TGTGCCAGCAGCCAGGGACAGGCGACCAACTATGGCTACACCTTC. Its protein product is CASSQGQATNYGYTF.

The chain employs TRBV19 and TRBJ2-1, with D possibly being TRBD2 (6 bases). CDR3 size: 15 residues. The V gene lost 3 bases and the J gene lost 2 bases, with 11 bases spanning the gap. Germline V gene data show CDR1 as LNHDA and CDR2 as SQIVND (reference sequence). In nucleotides, the CDR3 is TGTGCCAGTAGTATTGGAGGGTCTGCCTACAATGAGCAGTTCTTC. Translated: CASSIGGSAYNEQFF.